These 30 T cell receptor beta chains were sequenced from one sample in a study of identical twins. One entry per CDR3 protein results from TCRdb running MiXCR on the 5' RACE reads. The table lists 1.5 million or so distinct CDR3 sequences, less than 40% of them singletons. The sample was cord blood. The receptors derive from a newborn girl in good health.

The chain joins TRBV5-1 to TRBJ1-5; 10 nucleotides match TRBD1. The CDR3 contains 16 residues. Germline CDR1 SGHRS, CDR2 YFSETQ. With V trimmed by 1 base and J by 7 bases, 8 bases remained unmatched. CDR3 amino acids: CASSLSSGTGEQPQHF. In nucleotides, the CDR3 is TGCGCCAGCAGCTTGTCTTCCGGGACAGGGGAGCAGCCCCAGCATTTT.

The chain has TRBV25-1 and TRBJ2-7; D gene ambiguous. The CDR3 has 13 residues. V gave up 10 bases and J gave up 3 bases, with 16 bases separating them. Germline V gene lookup returns CDR1 MGHDK and CDR2 SYGVNS. The CDR3 nucleotides are TGTGCCACCGAGATGAAATGGATCTACGAGCAGTACTTC. Translated: CATEMKWIYEQYF.

The chain links TRBV20-1 to TRBJ2-7; D is possibly TRBD2 (5 bases). V shed 1 base and J shed 6 bases, with 13 bases lying between them. CDR1 DFQATT and CDR2 SNEGSKA come from the germline V gene (reference sequence). CDR3 length equals 13 residues. CDR3 nucleotides: TGCAGTGCTAGAGTGCGGACTTGGGGCGAGCAGTACTTC. Its protein product is CSARVRTWGEQYF.

The chain employs TRBV5-1 and TRBJ1-2; TRBD1 aligns across 10 bases. V shed 4 bases, J shed 8 bases, and the junction held 14 bases outside the gene matches. The CDR3 runs 16 residues. Germline loops: CDR1 SGHRS, CDR2 YFSETQ. The CDR3 sequence: CASSIPRLTGGEGYTF. DNA for the CDR3: TGCGCCAGCAGCATACCGAGATTGACAGGGGGCGAAGGCTACACCTTC.

This clonotype was picked up many times. The rearrangement links TRBV10-3 to TRBJ2-7; D is uncertain. The CDR3 contains 12 residues. Germline V gene data show CDR1 as ENHRY and CDR2 as SYGVKD. V dropped 0 bases and J dropped 6 bases, with 6 bases sitting between them. CDR3 DNA: TGTGCCATCAGTGAGTCGATCGGCGAGCAGTACTTC. This gives the protein CAISESIGEQYF.

V usage is TRBV25-1 and J usage is TRBJ1-2, with D uncertain. CDR1 is MGHDK and CDR2 is SYGVNS in the germline V gene. This CDR3 is 14 amino acids long. V gave up 2 bases and J gave up 5 bases, with 12 bases separating them. The CDR3 nucleotides are TGTGCCAGCAGTGAAGTGAGCGGGGTGTATGGCTACACCTTC. Translated: CASSEVSGVYGYTF.

A few counts support this clonotype. This chain uses TRBV20-1 with TRBJ2-7, with 9 bases identical to TRBD2. V trimming: 6 bases; J trimming: 5 bases; junction bases outside the gene matches: 11. The CDR3 sequence is 14 residues long. Germline V gene lookup returns CDR1 DFQATT and CDR2 SNEGSKA (reference sequence). CDR3 nucleotides: TGCAGTGCGCTTAGCGGGGGACGTGTCGACGAGCAGTACTTC. It translates to CSALSGGRVDEQYF.

The chain has TRBV3-1 and TRBJ1-5; D uncertain. The CDR3 is made up of 13 amino acids. CDR1 LGHDT and CDR2 YNNKEL come from the germline V gene (reference sequence). V lost 4 bases to trimming and J lost 7 bases, with 11 bases between them. The CDR3: CASSPPSGQPQHF. Written as DNA, the CDR3 is TGTGCCAGCAGCCCCCCCTCGGGACAGCCCCAGCATTTT.

The genes are TRBV5-1 and TRBJ2-1; 7 nucleotides agree with TRBD1. V lost 1 base to trimming and J lost 0 bases; unmatched junction nucleotides: 10. The CDR3 consists of 18 residues. The germline CDR1 and CDR2 sequences are SGHRS and YFSETQ. CDR3 loop: CASSLSPPGQTSYNEQFF. The DNA of the CDR3 is TGCGCCAGCAGCTTGTCCCCCCCGGGACAGACCTCCTACAATGAGCAGTTCTTC.

This rearrangement joins TRBV10-3 to TRBJ2-5, with TRBD2 as a possible D gene (6 bases). The DNA end is a closer match to TRBJ2-7, so the J assignment may be wrong. CDR1 is ENHRY and CDR2 is SYGVKD in the germline V gene. The CDR3 is 14 residues long. The CDR3 bases are TGTGCCATCAGTGAGAGAGGAGGGCTCGACGAGCAGTACTTC. This encodes CAISERGGLDEQYF.

The V call is TRBV4-1, the J call TRBJ1-4, with 9 bases identical to TRBD1. This CDR3 spans 16 amino acids. V trimming: 1 base; J trimming: 7 bases; junction bases outside the gene matches: 7. Germline CDR1 reads MGHRA; CDR2 reads YSYEKL. CDR3 in amino acids: CASSQVGGTGSEKLFF. The CDR3 DNA sequence: TGCGCCAGCAGCCAAGTAGGAGGGACAGGGTCTGAAAAACTGTTTTTT.

As concerns this clonotype: A much bigger clone sits one base away, suggesting this may be a read error. The V gene is TRBV29-1, the J gene TRBJ2-5; D is possibly TRBD1 (6 bases). Trimming took 1 base from V and 9 from J, leaving 12 bases between them. The CDR3 runs 12 residues. Germline loops: CDR1 SQVTM, CDR2 ANQGSEA. This CDR3 reads CSVEGPGQSQYF. The CDR3 DNA is TGCAGCGTTGAAGGACCCGGACAGTCCCAGTACTTC.

This clonotype was observed at least ten times. This sequence joins TRBV20-1 and TRBJ1-2; TRBD1 is a possible D gene (5 bases). Germline V gene data show CDR1 as DFQATT and CDR2 as SNEGSKA (reference sequence). This CDR3 has 10 residues. The V end lost 5 bases, the J end lost 12 bases, and 13 bases lay between the germline ends. The CDR3 nucleotides read TGCAGTGCTGACGAAGGACAAAACACCTTC. Translating it yields CSADEGQNTF.

This clonotype was seen more than once but under ten times. J is TRBJ2-7 and V is TRBV6-6; D ambiguous. V lost 5 bases and J 2 bases, leaving 16 bases between the germline ends. The length of the CDR3 is 15 residues. Germline CDR1 is MNHNY and CDR2 is SVGAGI (reference sequence). CDR3 nucleotides: TGTGCCAGCAGTCCAAAGACATTGACAACCTACGAGCAGTACTTC. This codes for CASSPKTLTTYEQYF.

The V call is TRBV20-1, the J call TRBJ2-1; TRBD2 matches at 8 bases. The germline CDR1 and CDR2 sequences are DFQATT and SNEGSKA (reference sequence). Losses at the gene ends were 5 bases for V and 0 bases for J; bases not matched to a gene: 12. The CDR3 length is 17 residues. CDR3 coding DNA: TGCAGTGCTCCTCGCCTTACTAGCGGACTCTCCTACAATGAGCAGTTCTTC. Its translation: CSAPRLTSGLSYNEQFF.

This chain connects TRBV21-1 to TRBJ2-1; TRBD2, the table's D call, lacks a check against the DNA. TRBV21-1 is a known pseudogene. This CDR3 has 19 amino acids. This CDR3 is CASSRGRLLAGGHYNEQFF. The CDR3 DNA reads as TGTGCCAGCAGCAGAGGCAGACTACTAGCGGGGGGCCACTACAATGAGCAGTTCTTC.

CDR3 region: CASSLVGGPYGEQFF. The CDR3 DNA reads as TGTGCCAGCAGCTTAGTGGGGGGGCCTTATGGGGAGCAGTTCTTC. This chain joins TRBV11-2 and TRBJ2-1; maybe TRBD2 (7 bases). The V gene's germline CDR1 is SGHAT and CDR2 FQNNGV. Trimming removed 1 base from V and 10 bases from J, with 17 bases in between. The CDR3 is 15 amino acids.

This clonotype occurred a few times. The CDR3 protein is CASSLRRQTQYF. CDR3 DNA: TGTGCCAGCAGCTTGCGGCGACAGACGCAGTATTTT. The chain recombines TRBV5-6 with TRBJ2-3; tentative D call: TRBD1 (5 bases). Germline V gene lookup returns CDR1 SGHDT and CDR2 YYEEEE. V was pared by 1 base and J by 9 bases, with 9 bases between. This CDR3 region has 12 residues. The whole variable domain, filled in from reference TRBV5-6 and TRBJ2-3, reads DAGVTQSPTHLIKTRGQQVTLRCSPKSGHDTVSWYQQALGQGPQFIFQYYEEEERQRGNFPDRFSGHQFPNYSSELNVNALLLGDSALYLCASSLRRQTQYFGPGTRLTVL.

Comment on this clonotype: A much larger clonotype is one base distant, so this may be a read error. The V call is TRBV27, the J call TRBJ2-1; 7 bases agree with TRBD2. The CDR3 totals 16 residues. V lost 5 bases to trimming and J lost 2 bases; unmatched junction nucleotides: 9. Germline V gene lookup returns CDR1 MNHEY and CDR2 SMNVEV (reference sequence). The CDR3 bases are TGTGCCAGCAGTCTACGACCAGCGGGACCCTACAATGAGCAGTTCTTC. This codes for CASSLRPAGPYNEQFF.

The chain employs TRBV2 and TRBJ1-1; D call uncertain. This CDR3 comprises 18 residues. V was clipped by 7 bases and J by 0 bases, with 24 bases between them. CDR1 and CDR2 (germline): SNHLY, FYNNEI. CDR3 nucleotides: TGTGCCAGCACCAAAGGGAGGGTCATCTCGGGGATGAACACTGAAGCTTTCTTT. Its protein product is CASTKGRVISGMNTEAFF. The whole variable domain, filled in from reference TRBV2 and TRBJ1-1, reads EPEVTQTPSHQVTQMGQEVILRCVPISNHLYFYWYRQILGQKVEFLVSFYNNEISEKSEIFDDQFSVERPDGSNFTLKIRSTKLEDSAMYFCASTKGRVISGMNTEAFFGQGTRLTVV.

This clonotype has only a few counts. The V and J genes are TRBV24-1 and TRBJ2-1, with D perhaps matching TRBD1 (5 bases). Deletions cut 4 bases from V and 7 bases from J, with 10 bases between. Per the germline V gene, CDR1 is KGHDR and CDR2 is SFDVKD. This CDR3 comprises 13 residues. The DNA for the CDR3 is TGTGCCACCAGTGAACCCAACAGGAATGAGCAGTTCTTC. This encodes CATSEPNRNEQFF.

This clonotype was recorded at least ten times. The chain uses TRBV5-6 and TRBJ2-3, with 10 bases aligning to TRBD2. This CDR3 contains 16 residues. Germline CDR1 SGHDT, CDR2 YYEEEE. V lost 4 bases, J lost 0 bases, and 5 bases stayed unmatched. The DNA of the CDR3 is TGTGCCAGCAGCCCAATAGCGGGGGGAAGCACAGATACGCAGTATTTT. As protein: CASSPIAGGSTDTQYF.

This chain uses TRBV7-9 with TRBJ1-4, with D unclear. The CDR3 contains 16 residues. Trimming stripped 6 bases from V and 10 bases from J, with 24 bases between. Germline V lookup: CDR1 SEHNR, CDR2 FQNEAQ (reference sequence). The CDR3 region is CASSKGVEPRVAKLFF. CDR3 nucleotides: TGTGCCAGCAGTAAGGGTGTAGAACCCCGAGTGGCAAAACTGTTTTTT.

The DNA of the CDR3 is TGTGCCAGCAGTTCCAATCCGAGGACTAGCGGGGGGAACAATGAGCAGTTCTTC. It codes for CASSSNPRTSGGNNEQFF. This chain connects TRBV12-3 or TRBV12-4 to TRBJ2-1, with 14 bases identical to TRBD2. This CDR3 contains 18 residues. V lost 4 bases to trimming and J lost 5 bases; unmatched junction nucleotides: 10.

This clonotype was recorded a few times. For the CDR3, the DNA is TGTGCCAGCAGCTTAGCGGTGCTCACAGATACGCAGTATTTT. As protein: CASSLAVLTDTQYF. This chain links TRBV7-9 with TRBJ2-3, with D unclear. The CDR3 spans 14 residues. From germline, CDR1 is SEHNR and CDR2 FQNEAQ (reference sequence). Deletions cut 0 bases from V and 2 bases from J, with 6 bases between.

V is TRBV3-1 and J is TRBJ1-1; D gene ambiguous. The ends were cut back, 4 bases at V and 1 base at J, with 7 bases in the middle. The CDR3 runs 13 residues. Per the germline V gene, CDR1 is LGHDT and CDR2 is YNNKEL (reference sequence). In DNA form, the CDR3 reads TGTGCCAGCAGCCCGATTCGGAACACTGAAGCTTTCTTT. This encodes CASSPIRNTEAFF.

The CDR3: CASGIDRETQYF. The DNA of the CDR3 is TGTGCTAGTGGTATCGACAGGGAGACCCAGTACTTC. The V and J genes are TRBV12-5 and TRBJ2-5; D may be TRBD1 (6 bases). The germline CDR1 and CDR2 sequences are LGHNT and FRNRAP. This CDR3 spans 12 amino acids. V was trimmed by 5 bases and J by 5 bases, leaving 9 bases between them.

This clonotype was counted between two and nine times. The rearrangement joins TRBV3-1 to TRBJ2-5; a weak D match, TRBD2 (5 bases). This CDR3 is 16 amino acids long. Trimming stripped 0 bases from V and 2 bases from J, with 13 bases between. Looked up from germline, CDR1 is LGHDT and CDR2 is YNNKEL (reference sequence). Here the CDR3 DNA reads TGTGCCAGCAGCCAAGATCGACGGGGTTCGCAAGAGACCCAGTACTTC. This encodes CASSQDRRGSQETQYF.

The rearrangement uses TRBV27 and TRBJ1-5, with D unresolved. V was pared by 3 bases and J by 9 bases, with 12 bases between. The CDR3 has 13 amino acids. The germline CDR1 and CDR2 sequences are MNHEY and SMNVEV (reference sequence). The CDR3 reads CASSLVESGPQHF. CDR3 DNA sequence: TGTGCCAGCAGTTTGGTTGAAAGTGGGCCCCAGCATTTT.

This sequence joins TRBV12-3 or TRBV12-4 and TRBJ2-3, with D perhaps TRBD1 (6 bases). The V gene lost 8 bases and the J gene lost 2 bases, with 14 bases spanning the gap. The CDR3 extends over 14 amino acids. CDR3 protein: CASAPRGYTDTQYF. CDR3 coding DNA: TGTGCCAGCGCGCCCAGGGGTTACACAGATACGCAGTATTTT.